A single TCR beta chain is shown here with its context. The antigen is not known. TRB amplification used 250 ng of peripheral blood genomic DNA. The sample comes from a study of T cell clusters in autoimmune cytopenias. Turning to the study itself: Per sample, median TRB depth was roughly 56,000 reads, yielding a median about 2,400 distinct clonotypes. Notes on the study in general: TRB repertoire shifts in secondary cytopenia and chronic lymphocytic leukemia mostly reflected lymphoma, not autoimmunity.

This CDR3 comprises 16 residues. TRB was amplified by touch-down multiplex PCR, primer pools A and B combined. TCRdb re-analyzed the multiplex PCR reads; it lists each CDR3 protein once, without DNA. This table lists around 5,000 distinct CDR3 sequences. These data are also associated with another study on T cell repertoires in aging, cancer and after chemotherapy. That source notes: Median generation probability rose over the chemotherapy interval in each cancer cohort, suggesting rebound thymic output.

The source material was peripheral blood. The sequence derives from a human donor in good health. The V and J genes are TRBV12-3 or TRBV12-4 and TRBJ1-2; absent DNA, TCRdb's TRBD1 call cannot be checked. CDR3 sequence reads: CASSQNPRQSTYGYTF.